This passage covers 32 T cell receptor beta chains from one sample sequenced in a study of blood T cell repertoires in COVID-19. The table came from immunoSEQ multiplex PCR; TCRdb's copy has only in-frame clones and leaves some out. The sample records approximately 210,000 clones, around 78% being singletons. Sequenced sample: peripheral blood. All receptors come from a woman aged 70-85 years with active or convalescent COVID-19.

The chain has TRBV3-1 (or the pseudogene TRBV3-2) and TRBJ1-2; 7 bases map to TRBD1. The CDR3 is made up of 15 amino acids. Per the germline V gene, CDR1 is LGHDT and CDR2 is YNNKEL (reference sequence). V was pared by 1 base and J by 8 bases, with 10 bases of the junction left unmatched. In DNA, the CDR3 is TGTGCCAGCAGCCAAGCTCGACAGGGTATAGGAGGCTACACCTTC. Protein product: CASSQARQGIGGYTF.

The chain links TRBV28 to TRBJ2-1; 7 nucleotides line up with TRBD2. Germline-derived CDR1 and CDR2 are MDHEN and SYDVKM. This CDR3 comprises 16 residues. V gave up 8 bases and J gave up 6 bases; unmatched junction bases: 16. Here the CDR3 reads CASRFYAGEWGNEQFF. CDR3 sequence (DNA): TGTGCCAGCCGCTTCTATGCGGGAGAATGGGGCAATGAGCAGTTCTTC.

CDR3 DNA: TGTGCCACCAGCAGTGGGGGGACAGGAAGAACCTACGAGCAGTACTTC. The encoded protein is CATSSGGTGRTYEQYF. The V gene is TRBV15, the J gene TRBJ2-7; 8 bases align to TRBD1. There are 16 residues in the CDR3. The trim removed 3 bases at V and 2 bases at J, leaving 9 bases unmatched. Germline assignment: CDR1 LNHNV and CDR2 YYDKDF (reference sequence). The complete variable domain, with remaining parts taken from reference TRBV15 and TRBJ2-7, reads DAMVIQNPRYQVTQFGKPVTLSCSQTLNHNVMYWYQQKSSQAPKLLFHYYDKDFNNEADTPDNFQSRRPNTSFCFLDIRSPGLGDTAMYLCATSSGGTGRTYEQYFGPGTRLTVT.

This chain links TRBV28 with TRBJ2-3, with TRBD1 identical over 12 bases. Unmatched junction bases numbered 12, after V lost 6 bases and J lost 5 bases. The length of the CDR3 is 17 residues. Per the germline V gene, CDR1 is MDHEN and CDR2 is SYDVKM. CDR3 sequence: CASRGSTGTGGGDTQYF. The CDR3 DNA reads as TGTGCCAGCAGAGGTTCCACCGGGACAGGGGGCGGAGATACGCAGTATTTT.

The genes are TRBV19 and TRBJ1-2, with 9 bases that match TRBD1. The CDR3 totals 17 residues. Per the germline V gene, CDR1 is LNHDA and CDR2 is SQIVND (reference sequence). The V gene end was trimmed by 3 bases and the J gene end by 0 bases; junction bases not matched to a gene: 8. The CDR3 is CASSIGTGWSTNYGYTF. The CDR3 coding sequence is TGTGCCAGTAGTATCGGGACAGGGTGGAGTACTAACTATGGCTACACCTTC.

The rearrangement uses TRBV29-1 and TRBJ1-1; possibly TRBD1 for D (5 bases). Trimming removed 8 bases from V and 2 bases from J, with 15 bases in between. Germline loops: CDR1 SQVTM, CDR2 ANQGSEA. This CDR3 spans 13 amino acids. The CDR3 loop is CSYLGAFNTEAFF. The DNA of the CDR3 is TGCAGCTACCTTGGGGCCTTTAACACTGAAGCTTTCTTT.

The CDR3 nucleotides are TGCGCCAGCAGCTACAGGGGCCCCTATGGCTACACCTTC. This gives the protein CASSYRGPYGYTF. This chain joins TRBV4-1 and TRBJ1-2; TRBD1 matches 7 bases. The CDR3 totals 13 residues. Looked up from germline, CDR1 is MGHRA and CDR2 is YSYEKL. The J segment lost 4 bases and the V segment lost 5 bases, leaving 4 bases of the junction unmatched.

This clone appeared a single time. The chain carries TRBV7-2 and TRBJ2-2; D is undetermined. The CDR3 sequence is 14 residues long. Germline assignment: CDR1 SGHTA and CDR2 FQGNSA. V gave up 4 bases and J gave up 6 bases, with 12 bases separating them. The CDR3 coding sequence is TGTGCCAGCAGCTGGCGGAATGAGGCCGGGGAGCTGTTTTTT. Translation: CASSWRNEAGELFF.

In its sample, this clone was seen once. The chain recombines TRBV29-1 with TRBJ2-7; 8 nucleotides align to TRBD1. Germline loops: CDR1 SQVTM, CDR2 ANQGSEA. After removal of 7 bases from V and 6 bases from J, the junction contained 2 bases not matched to a gene. The CDR3 length is 10 residues. CDR3 sequence reads: CSAGQGEQYF. As DNA, the CDR3 is TGCAGCGCCGGACAGGGCGAGCAGTACTTC.

This clone was found once. This specimen includes other DNA sequences encoding the same CDR3. The J gene is TRBJ2-5, the V gene TRBV20-1; D perhaps matches TRBD2 (6 bases). The length of the CDR3 is 11 residues. Germline-derived CDR1 and CDR2 are DFQATT and SNEGSKA (reference sequence). The CDR3 loop reads CSAGGQETQYF. The CDR3 DNA reads TGCAGCGCCGGGGGCCAAGAGACCCAGTACTTC.

CDR3: CASSQDKQGVRGTDTQYF. CDR3 nucleotides: TGTGCCAGCAGCCAAGATAAACAGGGGGTACGTGGCACAGATACGCAGTATTTT. The chain is built from TRBV4-2 and TRBJ2-3; 8 nucleotides line up with TRBD1. Germline V CDR1 and CDR2: LGHNA, YNFKEQ. The CDR3 is 18 amino acids. V lost 0 bases and J lost 1; bases outside the gene matches: 9.

The J gene is TRBJ1-3, the V gene TRBV7-9; D is perhaps TRBD1 (5 bases). CDR1 and CDR2 (germline): SEHNR, FQNEAQ (reference sequence). CDR3 length: 15 residues. V lost 5 bases to trimming and J lost 4 bases, with 15 bases between them. CDR3 sequence: CASSGRGSRGNTIYF. The CDR3 region has the DNA TGTGCCAGCAGCGGTAGGGGAAGCAGGGGAAACACCATATATTTT. The full variable domain, completed using reference TRBV7-9 and TRBJ1-3, is DTGVSQNPRHKITKRGQNVTFRCDPISEHNRLYWYRQTLGQGPEFLTYFQNEAQLEKSRLLSDRFSAERPKGSFSTLEIQRTEQGDSAMYLCASSGRGSRGNTIYFGEGSWLTVV.

J is TRBJ1-2 and V is TRBV2; weak D call: TRBD1 (6 bases). The CDR3 contains 13 residues. Trimming shortened V by 4 bases and J by 2 bases, and 8 bases separated the two germline ends. Germline CDR1 SNHLY, CDR2 FYNNEI. Here the CDR3 reads CASSGGQNYGYTF. The DNA of the CDR3 is TGTGCCAGCAGTGGAGGACAGAACTATGGCTACACCTTC.

The J gene is TRBJ2-2, the V gene TRBV9; TRBD2 matches at 12 bases. This CDR3 is 15 amino acids long. J lost 7 bases, V lost 6 bases, and 7 bases had no gene match. CDR1 and CDR2 from the germline V gene are SGDLS and YYNGEE. The CDR3 DNA reads as TGTGCCAGCACCGGGCTAGCGGGAGGGGACGGGGAGCTGTTTTTT. Translation: CASTGLAGGDGELFF. Supplemented by reference TRBV9 and TRBJ2-2, the full variable domain reads DSGVTQTPKHLITATGQRVTLRCSPRSGDLSVYWYQQSLDQGLQFLIQYYNGEERAKGNILERFSAQQFPDLHSELNLSSLELGDSALYFCASTGLAGGDGELFFGEGSRLTVL.

This sequence joins TRBV7-9 and TRBJ1-6; D might be TRBD1 (6 bases). Trimming shortened V by 7 bases and J by 8 bases, and 15 bases separated the two germline ends. Per the germline V gene, CDR1 is SEHNR and CDR2 is FQNEAQ (reference sequence). This CDR3 has 14 amino acids. The CDR3: CASKTGTTDSPLHF. The DNA for the CDR3 is TGTGCCAGCAAGACCGGGACAACAGATTCACCCCTCCACTTT. The full variable domain, with the rest looked up from reference TRBV7-9 and TRBJ1-6, is DTGVSQNPRHKITKRGQNVTFRCDPISEHNRLYWYRQTLGQGPEFLTYFQNEAQLEKSRLLSDRFSAERPKGSFSTLEIQRTEQGDSAMYLCASKTGTTDSPLHFGNGTRLTVT.

V and J are TRBV5-6 and TRBJ1-1; D call uncertain. The CDR3 is 13 residues long. CDR1 and CDR2 from the germline V gene are SGHDT and YYEEEE. Trimming took off 1 base at V and 5 bases at J, with 9 bases between the two ends. The DNA of the CDR3 is TGTGCCAGCAGCTTGACGGGATGGACTGAAGCTTTCTTT. Protein sequence: CASSLTGWTEAFF.

This clone has ten or more counts. The rearrangement uses TRBV5-1 and TRBJ2-7; weak D call: TRBD1 (6 bases). The CDR3 is made up of 13 amino acids. Trimming shortened V by 3 bases and J by 1 base, and 8 bases separated the two germline ends. Germline loops: CDR1 SGHRS, CDR2 YFSETQ. The CDR3 nucleotides are TGCGCCAGCAGCTGGGACAAATCCTACGAGCAGTACTTC. It codes for CASSWDKSYEQYF.

The V call is TRBV3-1 (or the pseudogene TRBV3-2), the J call TRBJ1-1, with a weak D call TRBD1 (6 bases). The CDR3 is made up of 14 amino acids. The germline V gene has CDR1 LGHDT and CDR2 YNNKEL (reference sequence). The V and J ends lost 4 bases and 0 bases respectively, with 9 bases between them. The CDR3 protein is CASSLGQMNTEAFF. The CDR3, as DNA: TGTGCCAGCAGCCTAGGACAGATGAACACTGAAGCTTTCTTT.

This clone was seen only once. The chain employs TRBV5-4 and TRBJ2-7; weak D call: TRBD2 (7 bases). Trimming removed 0 bases at V and 3 bases at J, with 13 bases between. The CDR3 is made up of 15 amino acids. Per germline, CDR1 SGHNT and CDR2 YYREEE (reference sequence). CDR3 sequence reads: CASSLGTGGIYEQYF. The CDR3 DNA reads TGTGCCAGCAGCTTGGGGACGGGGGGCATCTACGAGCAGTACTTC.

The chain has TRBV6-5 and TRBJ2-1, with 10 bases lining up with TRBD1. The germline gives CDR1 MNHEY, CDR2 SVGAGI. The J segment lost 7 bases and the V segment lost 11 bases, leaving 14 bases of the junction unmatched. The CDR3 spans 15 residues. The CDR3 loop reads CAVHSGTGAWNEQFF. The CDR3 bases are TGTGCCGTTCACTCCGGGACAGGGGCGTGGAATGAGCAGTTCTTC.

This sequence joins TRBV7-3 and TRBJ2-7; 8 bases line up with TRBD1. Unmatched junction bases numbered 7, after V lost 4 bases and J lost 5 bases. The V gene's germline CDR1 is SGHTA and CDR2 FQGTGA. CDR3 size: 14 residues. This CDR3 is CASSSGQGGHEQYF. CDR3 DNA: TGTGCCAGCAGCTCCGGACAGGGAGGCCACGAGCAGTACTTC.

The chain has TRBV19 and TRBJ1-1; D is perhaps TRBD1 (6 bases). This CDR3 has 14 amino acids. The V gene lost 4 bases and the J gene lost 0 bases, with 9 bases spanning the gap. Looked up from germline, CDR1 is LNHDA and CDR2 is SQIVND (reference sequence). The CDR3 nucleotides are TGTGCCAGTAGTACCGGACAGCTGAACACTGAAGCTTTCTTT. Translation gives CASSTGQLNTEAFF. Full variable domain (remainder filled in from reference TRBV19 and TRBJ1-1): DGGITQSPKYLFRKEGQNVTLSCEQNLNHDAMYWYRQDPGQGLRLIYYSQIVNDFQKGDIAEGYSVSREKKESFPLTVTSAQKNPTAFYLCASSTGQLNTEAFFGQGTRLTVV.

The rearrangement joins TRBV5-1 to TRBJ1-5; D is perhaps TRBD1 (5 bases). The CDR3 consists of 13 residues. Deletions cut 5 bases from V and 4 bases from J, with 10 bases between. CDR1 and CDR2 from the germline V gene are SGHRS and YFSETQ. Here the CDR3 reads CASSFDSNQPQHF. For the CDR3, the DNA is TGCGCCAGCAGTTTTGACAGTAATCAGCCCCAGCATTTT.

V and J are TRBV24-1 and TRBJ2-3; D perhaps matches TRBD2 (5 bases). The CDR3 contains 14 residues. Germline loops: CDR1 KGHDR, CDR2 SFDVKD. Trimming stripped 3 bases from V and 3 bases from J, with 9 bases between. The CDR3 DNA is TGTGCCACCAGTGATCCCCGCGGGACAGATACGCAGTATTTT. It specifies CATSDPRGTDTQYF.

This rearrangement joins TRBV4-2 to TRBJ1-4; D is perhaps TRBD1 (5 bases). Germline loops: CDR1 LGHNA, CDR2 YNFKEQ. Trimming removed 2 bases at V and 1 base at J, with 17 bases between. CDR3 size: 18 residues. In DNA, the CDR3 is TGTGCCAGCAGCCAACAGATAGGGGCGGATCGAACTAATGAAAAACTGTTTTTT. It encodes CASSQQIGADRTNEKLFF.

The chain carries TRBV7-2 and TRBJ2-7; 9 positions agree with TRBD1. Trimming at V came to 5 bases and at J to 4 bases, leaving 9 bases not matched to a gene. Germline V gives CDR1 SGHTA, CDR2 FQGNSA. The CDR3 totals 15 residues. CDR3 sequence (DNA): TGTGCCAGCAGCCCACTGGGACAGGGCTCGTACGAGCAGTACTTC. It yields the protein CASSPLGQGSYEQYF.

V usage is TRBV18 and J usage is TRBJ2-7; D remains unclear. The germline V gene encodes CDR1 KGHSH and CDR2 LQKENI. V was clipped by 1 base and J by 2 bases, with 9 bases between them. The CDR3 runs to 14 residues. CDR3 nucleotide sequence: TGTGCCAGCTCACCACGAGACACTGCCTACGAGCAGTACTTC. Protein sequence: CASSPRDTAYEQYF.

This chain links TRBV9 with TRBJ2-7; D is perhaps TRBD2 (6 bases). The V and J ends lost 2 bases and 2 bases respectively, with 17 bases between them. The CDR3 length is 16 residues. In germline, CDR1 is SGDLS, CDR2 YYNGEE. Here the CDR3 reads CASSVAWGDVAYEQYF. In DNA form, the CDR3 reads TGTGCCAGCAGCGTGGCATGGGGGGACGTCGCCTACGAGCAGTACTTC.

The V call is TRBV18, the J call TRBJ1-1; the match to TRBD1 covers 7 bases. This CDR3 has 16 amino acids. Germline CDR1 KGHSH, CDR2 LQKENI. V gave up 1 base and J gave up 1 base; unmatched junction bases: 6. CDR3 loop: CASSPQSGGWNTEAFF. The CDR3 DNA follows: TGTGCCAGCTCACCACAGTCAGGGGGGTGGAACACTGAAGCTTTCTTT. Together with reference TRBV18 and TRBJ1-1, the CDR3 gives the full variable domain: NAGVMQNPRHLVRRRGQEARLRCSPMKGHSHVYWYRQLPEEGLKFMVYLQKENIIDESGMPKERFSAEFPKEGPSILRIQQVVRGDSAAYFCASSPQSGGWNTEAFFGQGTRLTVV.

The V call is TRBV5-8, the J call TRBJ2-5; TRBD1 might be the D (5 bases). The length of the CDR3 is 14 residues. The germline V and J ends were trimmed by 5 bases and 4 bases, with 15 bases remaining between them. Germline V lookup: CDR1 SGHTS, CDR2 YDEGEE. The CDR3: CASSPDWGLETQYF. DNA for the CDR3: TGTGCCAGCAGTCCCGATTGGGGCCTAGAGACCCAGTACTTC.

V is TRBV11-2 and J is TRBJ2-1; no clear D. The CDR3 has 14 residues. Germline loops: CDR1 SGHAT, CDR2 FQNNGV. Between the trimmed V and J ends, which lost 10 bases and 2 bases, there was a span of 15 bases. CDR3 DNA: TGTGCCACCCCCGGGTCCCGGACCTACAATGAGCAGTTCTTC. Its translation is CATPGSRTYNEQFF.

The chain's CDR3 is CASSSGVAGNNEQFF. CDR3 coding DNA: TGCGCCAGCAGTTCCGGGGTAGCGGGAAACAATGAGCAGTTCTTC. V and J are TRBV5-1 and TRBJ2-1; TRBD2 agrees at 8 bases. V lost 5 bases, J lost 5 bases, and 9 bases stayed unmatched. Germline V gives CDR1 SGHRS, CDR2 YFSETQ. The CDR3 totals 15 residues.